Below are 29 T cell receptor beta chains sequenced from a single sample in a study of T-cell reconstitution after alpha-beta-depleted transplantation in children. Unique molecular identifiers were built into the TCRbeta library. One entry per CDR3 protein results from TCRdb running MiXCR on the PCR reads. Of some 550,000 distinct CDR3 sequences in the sample, about 16% are singletons; the top ten hold approximately 3%. The starting material was PBMCs from the stem cell graft donor, obtained from the stem cell graft. These receptors were obtained from a human donor who donated a stem cell graft to a child with acute lymphoblastic leukemia.

The DNA of the CDR3 is TGCGCCAGCAGCCCAACAGGAAAGGGCTACGAGCAGTACTTC. As protein: CASSPTGKGYEQYF. The chain carries TRBV5-1 and TRBJ2-7; weak D call: TRBD1 (5 bases). CDR1 is SGHRS, CDR2 YFSETQ, per germline. This CDR3 has 14 residues. Deletions cut 4 bases from V and 3 bases from J, with 14 bases between.

The chain combines TRBV12-3 or TRBV12-4 with TRBJ2-7; no reliable D call. The CDR3 contains 15 residues. Trimming removed 6 bases from V and 3 bases from J, with 18 bases in between. The chain's CDR3 is CASSTPTLDFYEQYF. CDR3 sequence (DNA): TGTGCCAGCAGCACCCCTACCCTAGATTTCTACGAGCAGTACTTC.

This clonotype was detected only a few times. The CDR3, as DNA: TGTGCCAGCAGCCCCCACAGGACAAATAATTCACCCCTCCACTTT. Its translation: CASSPHRTNNSPLHF. The chain recombines TRBV14 with TRBJ1-6; possibly TRBD1 for D (5 bases). V was trimmed by 4 bases and J by 5 bases, leaving 12 bases between them. The CDR3 runs to 15 residues. From germline, CDR1 is SGHDN and CDR2 FVKESK.

This clonotype was picked up a small number of times. The V call is TRBV10-2, the J call TRBJ2-7, with D possibly called TRBD1 or TRBD2 (5 bases each). The CDR3 runs to 14 residues. Trimming removed 4 bases at V and 6 bases at J, with 16 bases between. Germline V gene sequence: CDR1 WSHSY, CDR2 SAAADI. This CDR3 reads CASSGDAMAREQYF. DNA for the CDR3: TGCGCCAGCAGTGGGGACGCAATGGCGCGCGAGCAGTACTTC.

As DNA, the CDR3 is TGTGCCAGCAGGGGCGCCCGGAGCACTGAAGCTTTCTTT. Translating gives CASRGARSTEAFF. The chain recombines TRBV9 with TRBJ1-1; D is unresolved. Germline V gives CDR1 SGDLS, CDR2 YYNGEE. V lost 5 bases to trimming and J lost 4 bases, with 12 bases between them. This CDR3 region has 13 residues.

The sample holds a few counts of this clonotype. The chain employs TRBV5-1 and TRBJ1-3; D not certain. Looked up from germline, CDR1 is SGHRS and CDR2 is YFSETQ. The CDR3 covers 13 residues. Trimming removed 5 bases at V and 4 bases at J, with 10 bases between. The CDR3 DNA follows: TGCGCCAGCAGTAGGGCAGACGGAAACACCATATATTTT. Amino acid sequence: CASSRADGNTIYF.

The rearrangement uses TRBV25-1 and TRBJ2-7; D assignment may be TRBD1 or TRBD2 (9 bases each). This CDR3 is 19 amino acids long. Germline lookup yields CDR1 MGHDK and CDR2 SYGVNS. Trimming stripped 2 bases from V and 2 bases from J, with 25 bases between. The CDR3 region is CASSEEKGQGLAPTYEQYF. The CDR3 nucleotides are TGTGCCAGCAGTGAAGAAAAGGGACAGGGACTAGCACCCACCTACGAGCAGTACTTC.

This chain links TRBV5-1 with TRBJ2-2; 8 nucleotides match TRBD2. The CDR3 length is 17 residues. Unmatched junction bases numbered 10, after V lost 0 bases and J lost 6 bases. CDR1 SGHRS and CDR2 YFSETQ come from the germline V gene. The CDR3 sequence: CASSLAYPGGPPGELFF. The CDR3 DNA sequence: TGCGCCAGCAGCTTGGCGTATCCGGGAGGGCCCCCCGGGGAGCTGTTTTTT.

The V gene is TRBV11-2, the J gene TRBJ2-2; D may be TRBD2 (5 bases). Trimming took 3 bases from V and 1 from J, leaving 9 bases between them. The CDR3 totals 15 residues. Per the germline V gene, CDR1 is SGHAT and CDR2 is FQNNGV. In DNA form, the CDR3 reads TGTGCCAGCAGCTTGGACTTTTTGAACACCGGGGAGCTGTTTTTT. This codes for CASSLDFLNTGELFF.

The rearrangement joins TRBV5-1 to TRBJ2-1; 10 nucleotides align to TRBD2. CDR3 length: 14 residues. The ends lost 2 bases at V and 6 bases at J; junction bases unmatched: 2. CDR1 SGHRS and CDR2 YFSETQ come from the germline V gene. The CDR3 loop reads CASSLWTSGNEQFF. DNA for the CDR3: TGCGCCAGCAGCTTATGGACTAGCGGCAATGAGCAGTTCTTC.

This clonotype was seen a few times. This chain joins TRBV7-2 and TRBJ2-1; D perhaps matches TRBD1 (5 bases). Trimming cost V 0 bases and J 4 bases, with 19 bases left between them. Germline CDR1 reads SGHTA; CDR2 reads FQGNSA. This CDR3 comprises 18 residues. The CDR3 reads CASSLASGRADIYNEQFF. The CDR3 DNA sequence: TGTGCCAGCAGCTTAGCGTCAGGGCGCGCTGACATATACAATGAGCAGTTCTTC. Full variable domain (remainder filled in from reference TRBV7-2 and TRBJ2-1): GAGVSQSPSNKVTEKGKDVELRCDPISGHTALYWYRQSLGQGLEFLIYFQGNSAPDKSGLPSDRFSAERTGGSVSTLTIQRTQQEDSAVYLCASSLASGRADIYNEQFFGPGTRLTVL.

The chain has TRBV13 and TRBJ1-1; no clear D. Deletions cut 5 bases from V and 7 bases from J, with 11 bases between. Germline CDR1 and CDR2: PRHDT and FYEKMQ (reference sequence). The length of the CDR3 is 12 residues. The CDR3 DNA is TGTGCCAGCAGCCCCCAGTCCTTTGAAGCTTTCTTT. Its protein is CASSPQSFEAFF.

This clonotype showed up just once. This chain connects TRBV7-6 to TRBJ2-7; D is possibly TRBD2 (6 bases). Trimming stripped 0 bases from V and 6 bases from J, with 12 bases between. Germline V CDR1 and CDR2: SGHVS, FNYEAQ. This CDR3 is 14 amino acids long. The DNA of the CDR3 is TGTGCCAGCAGCTTAGCGGGGAGGAACGGCGAGCAGTACTTC. It encodes CASSLAGRNGEQYF.

This rearrangement joins TRBV6-9 to TRBJ2-1; TRBD2 agrees at 7 bases. The CDR3 contains 19 residues. The trim removed 1 base at V and 0 bases at J, leaving 12 bases unmatched. Germline CDR1 is MNHGY and CDR2 is SVAAGI. The CDR3 is CASSYFASGTQSSYNEQFF. The CDR3 region has the DNA TGTGCCAGCAGTTATTTTGCTAGCGGAACGCAAAGCTCCTACAATGAGCAGTTCTTC.

The sample holds a few counts of this clonotype. The chain employs TRBV10-3 and TRBJ2-3; TRBD2 matches 7 bases. The V gene's germline CDR1 is ENHRY and CDR2 SYGVKD. The length of the CDR3 is 14 residues. V trimming: 8 bases; J trimming: 4 bases; junction bases outside the gene matches: 9. The CDR3 DNA is TGTGCCATCCTCGGGGGAGGGGCAGCAGATACGCAGTATTTT. This codes for CAILGGGAADTQYF.

The CDR3 here is CASSLVYESGSGHEQYF. The CDR3 DNA sequence: TGCGCCAGCAGCTTGGTATACGAAAGCGGGAGCGGCCACGAGCAGTACTTC. The gene calls are TRBV5-1 and TRBJ2-7, with 8 bases identical to TRBD2. The CDR3 is 17 amino acids. Per germline, CDR1 SGHRS and CDR2 YFSETQ. V lost 0 bases and J lost 5; bases outside the gene matches: 13.

V gene TRBV6-1 combines with J gene TRBJ2-1, with D unclear. Germline V gives CDR1 MNHNS, CDR2 SASEGT. This CDR3 spans 14 amino acids. V was shortened by 6 bases and J by 8 bases, with 17 bases between the two germline ends. CDR3 residues: CASSPDPRYDEQFF. The CDR3 region has the DNA TGTGCCAGCAGCCCAGATCCTAGATACGATGAGCAGTTCTTC.

The rearrangement links TRBV7-8 to TRBJ2-3; D is uncertain. V was clipped by 2 bases and J by 2 bases, with 8 bases between them. The CDR3 consists of 14 residues. Germline lookup yields CDR1 SGHVS and CDR2 FQNEAQ. This CDR3 reads CASSLIGITDTQYF. The CDR3 DNA reads TGTGCCAGCAGCTTAATAGGGATCACAGATACGCAGTATTTT.

This clonotype occurred a few times. This chain joins TRBV6-1 and TRBJ1-2; the D gene is possibly TRBD1 (6 bases). Germline loops: CDR1 MNHNS, CDR2 SASEGT. There are 14 residues in the CDR3. V was shortened by 5 bases and J by 1 base, with 11 bases between the two germline ends. This chain's CDR3 is CASSPGRGNYGYTF. In nucleotides, the CDR3 is TGTGCCAGCAGTCCTGGCAGGGGTAACTATGGCTACACCTTC.

The chain has TRBV7-9 and TRBJ2-1, with 9 bases lining up with TRBD2. The J segment lost 10 bases and the V segment lost 6 bases, leaving 10 bases of the junction unmatched. Germline CDR1 reads SEHNR; CDR2 reads FQNEAQ (reference sequence). This CDR3 contains 14 residues. The CDR3 DNA is TGTGCCAGCAGGATGACTAGCGGCACGAGAGAGCAGTTCTTC. Its translation is CASRMTSGTREQFF.

CDR3 nucleotide sequence: TGCGCCAGCAGCTTCGAGACAGGGACGAACGAGCAGTACTTC. This gives the protein CASSFETGTNEQYF. This chain connects TRBV5-1 to TRBJ2-7; 7 bases line up with TRBD1. Germline lookup yields CDR1 SGHRS and CDR2 YFSETQ. The CDR3 covers 14 residues. The J segment lost 5 bases and the V segment lost 2 bases, leaving 7 bases of the junction unmatched.

The V gene is TRBV14, the J gene TRBJ2-7; 8 bases fit TRBD1. The J segment lost 7 bases and the V segment lost 8 bases, leaving 10 bases of the junction unmatched. The CDR3 totals 13 residues. Germline assignment: CDR1 SGHDN and CDR2 FVKESK. The CDR3 reads CASHRTGYGEQYF. The CDR3 nucleotides are TGTGCCAGCCATAGGACAGGGTATGGAGAGCAGTACTTC. Looking up the rest from reference TRBV14 and TRBJ2-7 gives the full variable domain: EAGVTQFPSHSVIEKGQTVTLRCDPISGHDNLYWYRRVMGKEIKFLLHFVKESKQDESGMPNNRFLAERTGGTYSTLKVQPAELEDSGVYFCASHRTGYGEQYFGPGTRLTVT.

The chain is built from TRBV6-4 and TRBJ1-3; 7 nucleotides line up with TRBD1. Germline assignment: CDR1 MRHNA and CDR2 SNTAGT. V lost 9 bases, J lost 8 bases, and 4 bases stayed unmatched. This CDR3 contains 11 residues. The chain's CDR3 is CASSQGDTIYF. DNA for the CDR3: TGTGCCAGTAGCCAGGGGGACACCATATATTTT.

This rearrangement joins TRBV7-9 to TRBJ2-7; 9 bases map to TRBD2. Germline CDR1 is SEHNR and CDR2 is FQNEAQ (reference sequence). The ends lost 5 bases at V and 5 bases at J; junction bases unmatched: 7. This CDR3 has 14 residues. The CDR3 here is CASSTSGRIDEQYF. The CDR3 bases are TGTGCCAGCAGCACAAGCGGGAGGATCGACGAGCAGTACTTC. Combining the CDR3 with reference TRBV7-9 and TRBJ2-7 gives the whole variable domain DTGVSQNPRHKITKRGQNVTFRCDPISEHNRLYWYRQTLGQGPEFLTYFQNEAQLEKSRLLSDRFSAERPKGSFSTLEIQRTEQGDSAMYLCASSTSGRIDEQYFGPGTRLTVT.

Many counts were recorded for this clonotype. The CDR3 here is CASSLADRAYGYTF. CDR3 in DNA: TGCGCCAGCAGCTTGGCCGACAGAGCCTATGGCTACACCTTC. V and J are TRBV5-1 and TRBJ1-2; D might be TRBD1 (5 bases). CDR3 length equals 14 residues. The germline V gene encodes CDR1 SGHRS and CDR2 YFSETQ. Between the trimmed V and J ends, which lost 0 bases and 4 bases, there was a span of 10 bases.

This clonotype was picked up a small number of times. The CDR3 nucleotides are TGTGCCAGCAGTTTAGCTGACAGGCTATTCTCCTACGAGCAGTACTTC. Encoded protein: CASSLADRLFSYEQYF. The rearrangement joins TRBV12-3 or TRBV12-4 to TRBJ2-7; weak D call: TRBD1 (6 bases). This CDR3 spans 16 amino acids. Trimming stripped 0 bases from V and 0 bases from J, with 12 bases between.

CDR3 in DNA: TGTGCCAGCAGTCTTTATTATTTAGGACAGGGGGCTTCGGAGACCCAGTACTTC. This gives the protein CASSLYYLGQGASETQYF. This chain links TRBV6-1 with TRBJ2-5, with 11 bases fitting TRBD1. Germline V gene lookup returns CDR1 MNHNS and CDR2 SASEGT. CDR3 length: 18 amino acids. J was trimmed by 5 bases and V by 5 bases; bases with no gene match: 16.

This clonotype occurred a few times. The rearrangement links TRBV6-5 to TRBJ1-3, with D possibly being TRBD1 (6 bases). This CDR3 has 14 residues. V was cut by 2 bases and J by 4 bases, with 9 bases left in between. Per the germline V gene, CDR1 is MNHEY and CDR2 is SVGAGI. CDR3 coding DNA: TGTGCCAGCAGTTACCAGGGGTCGGGAAACACCATATATTTT. Translation: CASSYQGSGNTIYF.

This clonotype came up a few times. The V and J genes are TRBV27 and TRBJ2-7, with D tentatively TRBD1 (6 bases). The CDR3 covers 15 residues. CDR1 MNHEY and CDR2 SMNVEV come from the germline V gene (reference sequence). With 6 bases removed from V and 4 bases from J, the gap between germline ends came to 19 bases. The CDR3 sequence: CASRLLTGTNYEQYF. CDR3 in DNA: TGTGCCAGCAGGTTACTTACCGGGACAAATTACGAGCAGTACTTC.